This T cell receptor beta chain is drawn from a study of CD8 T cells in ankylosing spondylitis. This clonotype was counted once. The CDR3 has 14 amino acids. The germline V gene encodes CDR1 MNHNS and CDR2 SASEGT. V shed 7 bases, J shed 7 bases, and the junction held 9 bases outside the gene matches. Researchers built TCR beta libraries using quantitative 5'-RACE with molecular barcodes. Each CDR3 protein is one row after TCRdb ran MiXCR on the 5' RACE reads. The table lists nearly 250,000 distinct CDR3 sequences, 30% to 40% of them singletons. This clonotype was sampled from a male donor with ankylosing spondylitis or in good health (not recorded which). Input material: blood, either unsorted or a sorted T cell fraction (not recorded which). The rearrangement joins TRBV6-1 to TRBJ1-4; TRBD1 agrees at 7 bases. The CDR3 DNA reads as TGTGCCAGCAAGGGTGGGCCAGGGGGTGAAAAACTGTTTTTT. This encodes CASKGGPGGEKLFF.